These 28 T cell receptor beta chains came from one sample sequenced in a study of regulatory T cells in long-lasting Graves disease. TCR beta libraries were built with iRepertoire HTBI primers and Arm-PCR of CDR3 regions. TCRdb reanalysed the multiplex PCR reads using MiXCR and keeps one entry per CDR3 protein. The table records 400,000 to 500,000 distinct CDR3 sequences, 15% of them present only once. Time point indicated: newly diagnosed GD, antithyroid drugs for less than 3 months. From RNA extracted from PBMCs, the TCR library was made. The data also belong to a second study, concerning T cells in Graves' hyperthyroidism and ophthalmopathy.

Here the sequenced sample was peripheral blood mononuclear cells (PBMCs), taken at new diagnosis, from a patient treated with antithyroid drugs. The receptors were sampled from a woman in her thirties with Graves disease.

This clonotype was seen ten or more times. This chain uses TRBV28 with TRBJ2-3; D possibly corresponds to TRBD1 (6 bases). The CDR3 covers 13 residues. Germline V lookup: CDR1 MDHEN, CDR2 SYDVKM. The V end lost 6 bases, the J end lost 4 bases, and 11 bases lay between the germline ends. This CDR3 is CASSPGVPDTQYF. The CDR3 DNA follows: TGTGCCAGCAGCCCAGGGGTTCCAGATACGCAGTATTTT.

This clonotype was seen many times. The chain recombines TRBV18 with TRBJ2-1; D remains unclear. This CDR3 spans 13 amino acids. The ends were cut back, 4 bases at V and 8 bases at J, with 12 bases in the middle. Germline CDR1 reads KGHSH; CDR2 reads LQKENI. CDR3 region: CASSRDFRDEQFF. Here the CDR3 DNA reads TGTGCCAGCTCACGGGATTTTCGGGATGAGCAGTTCTTC.

The V and J genes are TRBV9 and TRBJ1-4; D unresolved. V shed 4 bases and J shed 5 bases, with 15 bases lying between them. Germline assignment: CDR1 SGDLS and CDR2 YYNGEE. This CDR3 is built from 15 residues. Written as DNA, the CDR3 is TGTGCCAGCAGCCCTCCGACTCAAAGGAATGAAAAACTGTTTTTT. Protein: CASSPPTQRNEKLFF. The variable domain in full, completed from reference TRBV9 and TRBJ1-4, reads DSGVTQTPKHLITATGQRVTLRCSPRSGDLSVYWYQQSLDQGLQFLIQYYNGEERAKGNILERFSAQQFPDLHSELNLSSLELGDSALYFCASSPPTQRNEKLFFGSGTQLSVL.

This clonotype has ten or more counts. The chain recombines TRBV6-5 with TRBJ2-2; 13 positions match TRBD2. The trim removed 4 bases at V and 6 bases at J, leaving 2 bases unmatched. In germline, CDR1 is MNHEY, CDR2 SVGAGI. The CDR3 consists of 15 residues. CDR3 sequence: CASSLGLAGPGELFF. CDR3 in DNA: TGTGCCAGCAGTTTGGGACTAGCGGGACCCGGGGAGCTGTTTTTT.

The chain uses TRBV10-3 and TRBJ2-1; no definite D call. The CDR3 is made up of 13 amino acids. V was clipped by 3 bases and J by 7 bases, with 10 bases between them. Per the germline V gene, CDR1 is ENHRY and CDR2 is SYGVKD. Here the CDR3 DNA reads TGTGCCATCAGTGACCAAGCCGGGAATGAGCAGTTCTTC. Amino acid sequence: CAISDQAGNEQFF.

J is TRBJ2-5 and V is TRBV5-1; a possible D gene is TRBD1 (5 bases). Looked up from germline, CDR1 is SGHRS and CDR2 is YFSETQ. The CDR3 contains 12 residues. The V end was cut by 8 bases, the J end by 5 bases, with 13 bases between. The CDR3 coding sequence is TGCGCCAGTAGAGACAGCTCTGAGACCCAGTACTTC. This translates into CASRDSSETQYF.

This clonotype was seen ten or more times. The chain carries TRBV24-1 and TRBJ2-1; the match to TRBD1 covers 8 bases. The J segment lost 1 base and the V segment lost 3 bases, leaving 7 bases of the junction unmatched. CDR3 length equals 17 residues. Germline V gene sequence: CDR1 KGHDR, CDR2 SFDVKD. CDR3 sequence (DNA): TGTGCCACCAGTGATCGGCGGACAGGGACTTCCTACAATGAGCAGTTCTTC. Protein: CATSDRRTGTSYNEQFF.

Concerning this clonotype: With a much larger clone just one base away, this may be a read error. The chain joins TRBV7-2 to TRBJ2-7; D remains ambiguous. CDR1 is SGHTA and CDR2 is FQGNSA in the germline V gene. The CDR3 is made up of 14 amino acids. V gave up 5 bases and J gave up 7 bases, with 18 bases separating them. CDR3 sequence reads: CASSPNGRYNEQYF. CDR3 DNA sequence: TGTGCCAGCAGCCCGAATGGACGATACAATGAGCAGTACTTC.

This clonotype was counted at least ten times. The chain uses TRBV2 and TRBJ2-3; 7 nucleotides agree with TRBD2. This CDR3 has 14 amino acids. V lost 7 bases, J lost 7 bases, and 11 bases stayed unmatched. In germline, CDR1 is SNHLY, CDR2 FYNNEI. CDR3 protein: CASNGGSLLYTQYF. The CDR3 DNA follows: TGTGCCAGCAACGGCGGGAGCTTGCTCTATACGCAGTATTTT.

This clonotype appeared many times. This rearrangement joins TRBV18 to TRBJ1-1; D is ambiguous. Germline V lookup: CDR1 KGHSH, CDR2 LQKENI. Trimming cost V 1 base and J 3 bases, with 6 bases left between them. The CDR3 has 13 amino acids. The CDR3 sequence: CASSPLRDTEAFF. CDR3 nucleotides: TGTGCCAGCTCACCACTGCGCGACACTGAAGCTTTCTTT.

This clonotype was picked up a small number of times. The CDR3 here is CASSLGGQATYEQYF. DNA for the CDR3: TGTGCCAGCAGCCTGGGGGGACAGGCGACCTACGAGCAGTACTTC. The chain couples TRBV28 to TRBJ2-7; the match to TRBD1 covers 8 bases. The CDR3 covers 15 residues. The germline CDR1 and CDR2 sequences are MDHEN and SYDVKM. The trim removed 6 bases at V and 2 bases at J, leaving 9 bases unmatched.

This clonotype was seen only a few times. This rearrangement joins TRBV7-9 to TRBJ1-1; TRBD1 agrees at 9 bases. V was pared by 5 bases and J by 11 bases, with 6 bases of the junction left unmatched. There are 12 residues in the CDR3. Germline values: CDR1 SEHNR, CDR2 FQNEAQ (reference sequence). The CDR3 here is CASSPGTGTAFF. The CDR3 coding sequence is TGTGCCAGCAGCCCGGGGACAGGGACGGCTTTCTTT.

This clonotype was picked up many times. The chain employs TRBV12-3 or TRBV12-4 and TRBJ1-5, with 8 bases fitting TRBD1. The CDR3 consists of 17 residues. The V and J ends lost 4 bases and 2 bases, in that order; junction bases with no gene match: 10. The CDR3: CASSSHTGGIGNQPQHF. CDR3 bases: TGTGCCAGCAGTTCCCATACAGGGGGTATTGGCAATCAGCCCCAGCATTTT.

This clonotype was counted ten times or more. This chain uses TRBV5-1 with TRBJ1-2; TRBD1 might be the D (6 bases). CDR1 and CDR2 from the germline V gene are SGHRS and YFSETQ. Trimming removed 0 bases at V and 5 bases at J, with 11 bases between. The CDR3 spans 14 residues. Here the CDR3 DNA reads TGCGCCAGCAGCTTGGTTTCAGGGGATTATGGCTACACCTTC. Residues: CASSLVSGDYGYTF.

This clonotype was counted only a few times. The chain has TRBV20-1 and TRBJ2-1; no firm D call. The closer fit of TRBJ2-5 to the DNA end suggests the J call may be wrong. Germline V gene lookup returns CDR1 DFQATT and CDR2 SNEGSKA (reference sequence). The CDR3 contains 13 residues. The CDR3: CSARVLGNETQYF. Written as DNA, the CDR3 is TGCAGTGCTAGAGTTTTGGGGAATGAGACCCAGTACTTC.

This clonotype was counted only a few times. The V gene is TRBV28, the J gene TRBJ1-5, with D hard to call. Germline CDR1 is MDHEN and CDR2 is SYDVKM. CDR3 size: 13 residues. V was pared by 8 bases and J by 0 bases, with 8 bases between. CDR3 coding DNA: TGTGCCAGCTGTCCGGATAGCAATCAGCCCCAGCATTTT. Amino acids: CASCPDSNQPQHF. The full variable domain, its missing parts supplied by reference TRBV28 and TRBJ1-5, is DVKVTQSSRYLVKRTGEKVFLECVQDMDHENMFWYRQDPGLGLRLIYFSYDVKMKEKGDIPEGYSVSREKKERFSLILESASTNQTSMYLCASCPDSNQPQHFGDGTRLSIL.

This clonotype has ten or more counts. The chain combines TRBV20-1 with TRBJ2-3; 7 positions match TRBD1. CDR1 is DFQATT, CDR2 SNEGSKA, per germline (reference sequence). The CDR3 consists of 13 residues. V trimming: 6 bases; J trimming: 2 bases; junction bases outside the gene matches: 5. This CDR3 is CSATGTATDTQYF. CDR3 nucleotide sequence: TGCAGTGCAACCGGGACAGCCACAGATACGCAGTATTTT.

This clonotype was found a few times. The chain carries TRBV12-3 or TRBV12-4 and TRBJ2-1; 9 nucleotides line up with TRBD2. V lost 8 bases, J lost 8 bases, and 10 bases stayed unmatched. CDR3 size: 14 residues. The CDR3 DNA is TGTGCCAGCGTTAAGGCGGGAGGGTTGCATGAGCAGTTCTTC. The encoded protein is CASVKAGGLHEQFF.

This clonotype was seen at least ten times. The chain combines TRBV24-1 with TRBJ1-5; 10 nucleotides line up with TRBD1. The germline V gene encodes CDR1 KGHDR and CDR2 SFDVKD. The CDR3 covers 14 residues. Trimming removed 5 bases from V and 5 bases from J; junction bases left unmatched: 2. The CDR3 region is CATSGQGADQPQHF. DNA of the CDR3: TGTGCCACCAGTGGACAGGGGGCAGATCAGCCCCAGCATTTT.

This clonotype was recorded many times. The chain joins TRBV20-1 to TRBJ2-2; D call uncertain. V gave up 6 bases and J gave up 2 bases, with 16 bases separating them. The CDR3 sequence is 15 residues long. The V gene's germline CDR1 is DFQATT and CDR2 SNEGSKA (reference sequence). The CDR3 nucleotides read TGCAGTGCCGCACCGAAACGATATAACACCGGGGAGCTGTTTTTT. Residues: CSAAPKRYNTGELFF.

CDR3 nucleotide sequence: TGTGCCAGCAGCCACACAGGGACGGGGGCCAACGTCCTGACTTTC. Residues: CASSHTGTGANVLTF. The gene calls are TRBV5-5 and TRBJ2-6; perhaps TRBD1 as D (6 bases). This CDR3 comprises 15 residues. V was pared by 4 bases and J by 4 bases, with 12 bases between. The germline V gene has CDR1 SGHKS and CDR2 YYEKEE (reference sequence). The complete variable domain, with remaining parts taken from reference TRBV5-5 and TRBJ2-6, reads DAGVTQSPTHLIKTRGQQVTLRCSPISGHKSVSWYQQVLGQGPQFIFQYYEKEERGRGNFPDRFSARQFPNYSSELNVNALLLGDSALYLCASSHTGTGANVLTFGAGSRLTVL.

The rearrangement uses TRBV4-1 and TRBJ2-1, with D possibly matching TRBD2 (6 bases). CDR3 length: 17 amino acids. Germline loops: CDR1 MGHRA, CDR2 YSYEKL. V was cut by 0 bases and J by 4 bases, with 16 bases left in between. The CDR3 here is CASSQERTRESYNEQFF. Here the CDR3 DNA reads TGCGCCAGCAGCCAAGAAAGAACCCGGGAGAGTTACAATGAGCAGTTCTTC.

This clonotype was recorded a few times. The rearrangement links TRBV6-5 to TRBJ2-7; TRBD2 is a possible D gene (6 bases). The CDR3 is 15 residues long. Trimming stripped 4 bases from V and 0 bases from J, with 13 bases between. In germline, CDR1 is MNHEY, CDR2 SVGAGI. CDR3 in DNA: TGTGCCAGCAGTTCCTCTAGCGCCAACTCCTACGAGCAGTACTTC. It encodes CASSSSSANSYEQYF.

This clonotype was observed a handful of times. In DNA form, the CDR3 reads TGTGCCAGCAGCCCGACTAGCGGGAGGGGCAATGAGCAGTACTTC. The encoded protein is CASSPTSGRGNEQYF. The genes are TRBV7-9 and TRBJ2-7, with 14 nucleotides matching TRBD2. Germline loops: CDR1 SEHNR, CDR2 FQNEAQ (reference sequence). V was pared by 5 bases and J by 7 bases, with 7 bases of the junction left unmatched. This CDR3 is built from 15 residues. The full variable domain, completed using reference TRBV7-9 and TRBJ2-7, is DTGVSQNPRHKITKRGQNVTFRCDPISEHNRLYWYRQTLGQGPEFLTYFQNEAQLEKSRLLSDRFSAERPKGSFSTLEIQRTEQGDSAMYLCASSPTSGRGNEQYFGPGTRLTVT.

The table lists this clonotype with a few counts. The chain has TRBV20-1 and TRBJ1-2; D gene uncertain. Per the germline V gene, CDR1 is DFQATT and CDR2 is SNEGSKA (reference sequence). The CDR3 extends over 8 amino acids. The CDR3 sequence: CRLAGYTF. Here the CDR3 DNA reads TGCAGGCTAGCTGGCTACACCTTC.

J is TRBJ1-3 and V is TRBV6-1; no definite D call. Between the trimmed V and J ends, which lost 1 base and 4 bases, there was a span of 8 bases. Looked up from germline, CDR1 is MNHNS and CDR2 is SASEGT. This CDR3 is 14 amino acids long. The CDR3 DNA is TGTGCCAGCAGTGAAGGGGCGGGCGGAAACACCATATATTTT. It yields the protein CASSEGAGGNTIYF.

The CDR3 region is CASSLGRQSLNEKLFF. The CDR3 nucleotides are TGTGCCAGCAGCTTAGGCCGACAGAGTCTTAATGAAAAACTGTTTTTT. The chain has TRBV7-2 and TRBJ1-4; a possible D gene is TRBD1 (5 bases). Germline V gene lookup returns CDR1 SGHTA and CDR2 FQGNSA. The CDR3 is 16 amino acids. Trimming shortened V by 1 base and J by 4 bases, and 13 bases separated the two germline ends.

This clonotype was seen a handful of times. The genes are TRBV6-1 and TRBJ2-1; 10 positions agree with TRBD2. Germline CDR1 MNHNS, CDR2 SASEGT. The CDR3 has 14 amino acids. J lost 13 bases, V lost 8 bases, and 14 bases had no gene match. DNA of the CDR3: TGTGCCAGCCTAGGAGGGGTTAGCGGGAGGACCCAGTTCTTC. Translating gives CASLGGVSGRTQFF.